One and the same sample provided the 15 T cell receptor beta chains below, sequenced in a study of T cells expressing NK-cell markers. TCRdb reprocessed the 5' RACE reads and stores each CDR3 protein as one record, lacking DNA. This sample carries roughly 380,000 distinct CDR3 sequences, with 4% to 6.5% going to the ten biggest clones. The material sequenced was blood T cells: a sorted CD56 or NKG2C T cell subset, CD4+ or CD8+ T cells, or bulk PBMC T cells (not recorded which). These receptors were taken from a man aged 18 to 69 in good health.

J is TRBJ2-7 and V is TRBV12-2; the TRBD1 assignment by TCRdb is unverifiable without DNA. TRBV12-2 constitutes a pseudogene. The CDR3 has 16 residues. CDR3 loop: CASRLAPPGTAYEQYF.

This chain uses TRBV7-3 with TRBJ2-7. The CDR3 spans 14 residues. Germline V gene sequence: CDR1 SGHTA, CDR2 FQGTGA. CDR3 residues: CASSLNSGSGEQYF.

The genes are TRBV12-5 and TRBJ1-5. Germline CDR1 reads LGHNT; CDR2 reads FRNRAP. The CDR3 runs 14 residues. CDR3: CASGPDFSNQPQHF.

The J gene is TRBJ1-5, the V gene TRBV28. The CDR3 is made up of 15 amino acids. The V gene's germline CDR1 is MDHEN and CDR2 SYDVKM. This CDR3 reads CASSFAGYSNQPQHF.

The chain recombines TRBV5-1 with TRBJ2-3; with no DNA, the TCRdb D assignment of TRBD1 cannot be verified. The CDR3 length is 17 residues. CDR1 is SGHRS and CDR2 is YFSETQ in the germline V gene. The CDR3 loop is CASSLRGAGTGLDTQYF. Based on the CDR3 plus reference TRBV5-1 and TRBJ2-3, the full variable domain is KAGVTQTPRYLIKTRGQQVTLSCSPISGHRSVSWYQQTPGQGLQFLFEYFSETQRNKGNFPGRFSGRQFSNSRSEMNVSTLELGDSALYLCASSLRGAGTGLDTQYFGPGTRLTVL.

V and J are TRBV19 and TRBJ2-7. The CDR3 runs to 14 residues. In germline, CDR1 is LNHDA, CDR2 SQIVND (reference sequence). The CDR3 sequence is CASSIVQGNDEQYF.

V is TRBV4-1 and J is TRBJ1-4; the TCRdb call, TRBD1, lacks DNA for checking. In germline, CDR1 is MGHRA, CDR2 YSYEKL. This CDR3 region has 15 residues. The CDR3 reads CASSQPLGGRSKLFF.

The chain carries TRBV2 and TRBJ2-7; TCRdb gives TRBD1 as the D gene, but with no DNA this cannot be confirmed. This CDR3 has 15 amino acids. Germline CDR1 is SNHLY and CDR2 is FYNNEI. The CDR3: CASRGTGVPTYEQYF.

The V call is TRBV6-5, the J call TRBJ1-1; TCRdb returns TRBD1, unconfirmable since there is no DNA. The CDR3 extends over 14 amino acids. CDR1 and CDR2 from the germline V gene are MNHEY and SVGAGI. This chain's CDR3 is CASSYSGRQGEAFF.

This chain connects TRBV4-1 to TRBJ2-7; the TRBD1 assignment by TCRdb is unverifiable without DNA. The germline V gene has CDR1 MGHRA and CDR2 YSYEKL. The CDR3 runs 17 residues. CDR3 sequence reads: CASSHGTLGILTYEQYF.

The chain recombines TRBV15 with TRBJ1-5. There are 15 residues in the CDR3. Per the germline V gene, CDR1 is LNHNV and CDR2 is YYDKDF (reference sequence). CDR3: CATSIRRSFNQPQHF.

The chain is built from TRBV9 and TRBJ1-4; as DNA is missing, the TRBD1 call by TCRdb cannot be tested. The CDR3 spans 17 residues. Germline V CDR1 and CDR2: SGDLS, YYNGEE. The CDR3: CASSVTPRGGPNEKLFF. The full variable domain, its missing parts supplied by reference TRBV9 and TRBJ1-4, is DSGVTQTPKHLITATGQRVTLRCSPRSGDLSVYWYQQSLDQGLQFLIQYYNGEERAKGNILERFSAQQFPDLHSELNLSSLELGDSALYFCASSVTPRGGPNEKLFFGSGTQLSVL.

The V and J genes are TRBV18 and TRBJ1-1. This CDR3 has 13 residues. Germline V CDR1 and CDR2: KGHSH, LQKENI. CDR3 sequence reads: CASSPRDGSEAFF.

J is TRBJ2-2 and V is TRBV28; the TRBD1 assignment by TCRdb is unverifiable without DNA. CDR3 length: 15 amino acids. Germline CDR1 reads MDHEN; CDR2 reads SYDVKM. The CDR3 loop reads CASTRQGGITGELFF.

The chain uses TRBV6-2 or TRBV6-3 and TRBJ1-2; TCRdb calls TRBD1, which cannot be checked without DNA. This CDR3 comprises 13 residues. In germline, CDR1 is MNHEY, CDR2 SVGEGT. The CDR3 here is CASSPGQLVRYTF.